This T cell receptor beta chain was obtained from a study of blood T cell repertoires in COVID-19. About the study: The study drew acute and convalescent COVID-19 samples from the United States, Italy and Spain. From T cells, B-cell-depleted T cells, or PBMCs came the material, which was cDNA or gDNA.

With V trimmed by 1 base and J by 0 bases, 4 bases remained unmatched. Germline CDR1 is SGHRS and CDR2 is YFSETQ. This CDR3 has 17 residues. As originally analysed: Reference gene primer amplification gave estimated nucleated cell counts. Repertoires were generated with immunoSEQ multiplex PCR, while TCRdb's copy carries only in-frame clones and drops some. For V, J and clone size, that table is used; D and trimming come from the DNA. The sample yields 120,000 to 150,000 clones, 81% seen once. The chain links TRBV5-1 to TRBJ2-5, with 12 bases aligning to TRBD2. Sequenced: peripheral blood. This receptor was identified in a human donor with acute or convalescent COVID-19. The donor label of this sample is uncertain. CDR3 nucleotides: TGCGCCAGCAGCTTGTCTAGCGGGGGGGCCGACCAAGAGACCCAGTACTTC. It translates to CASSLSSGGADQETQYF.